This T cell receptor beta chain was found in a study of blood T cell repertoires in COVID-19. At the level of the study: PBMCs, B-cell-depleted T cells, or T cells provided the cDNA or gDNA that made up the material.

J gave up 1 base and V 2 bases, and 1 base lay outside the gene matches. CDR1 is KGHSH and CDR2 is LQKENI in the germline V gene. This CDR3 has 15 residues. The table came from immunoSEQ multiplex PCR; TCRdb's copy has only in-frame clones and leaves some out. The repertoire holds a few hundred thousand clones, just under 85% seen once, with roughly 15% in the top ten. Clinical history reported by participants formed the basis on which cohorts were assigned. The chain links TRBV18 to TRBJ2-2; 7 nucleotides line up with TRBD1. The specimen sequenced was PBMCs or T cells enriched from blood (not recorded which). The clonotype was recovered from a middle-aged man who had recovered from COVID-19. The CDR3 loop is CASSPAGGNTGELFF. The CDR3 bases are TGTGCCAGCTCACCAGCAGGGGGGAACACCGGGGAGCTGTTTTTT.